The source of this T cell receptor beta chain is a study of blood T cell repertoires in COVID-19. Study information: From the United States, Italy and Spain came samples of acute and convalescent COVID-19. T cells, B-cell-depleted T cells, or PBMCs provided the cDNA or gDNA that served as material.

Per the original data handling: By means of reference gene primer amplification, nucleated cell counts were estimated. Clones were sequenced by immunoSEQ multiplex PCR, and TCRdb holds only the in-frame ones, with some missing. V and J calls and clone size follow that table, whereas D and trimming were derived from the DNA. The sample consists of about 120,000 clones, about 90% of them appearing once. This CDR3 spans 16 amino acids. Germline assignment: CDR1 SGHTA and CDR2 FQGTGA. The V end was cut by 5 bases, the J end by 4 bases, with 20 bases between. This clone has just one count. The J gene is TRBJ1-2, the V gene TRBV7-3; no reliable D call. Sample: peripheral blood. The clonotype was recovered from a woman in her 70s with acute or convalescent COVID-19. CDR3 coding DNA: TGTGCCAGCAGCGTCCCCGGCGCCCAGCGGACCTATGGCTACACCTTC. Its translation is CASSVPGAQRTYGYTF.